Shown below are 24 T cell receptor beta chains from a single sample sequenced in a study of molecular identifiers for immune sequencing clone quantification. MiXCR was run by TCRdb on the PCR reads, yielding one entry per CDR3 protein. The data contain some 680,000 distinct CDR3 sequences, approximately 24% of them seen just once; the ten biggest clones take up about 0.81%. Sequencing was done on a sample of naive CD8+ T cells from blood, with Jurkat cell RNA spiked in. Stated subset: FACS-sorted CD8+CD4-CCR7+CD45RA+ naive T cells. The receptor set was obtained from a human donor in good health. Some libraries in this study had Jurkat cell RNA spiked in.

This clonotype was picked up many times. CDR3 bases: TGTGCCAGCAGCTTAGTAGGGGCGGGCAATTCACCCCTCCACTTT. Translating gives CASSLVGAGNSPLHF. The chain is built from TRBV7-9 and TRBJ1-6; D might be TRBD1 (5 bases). V was clipped by 1 base and J by 7 bases, with 11 bases between them. The germline CDR1 and CDR2 sequences are SEHNR and FQNEAQ (reference sequence). The length of the CDR3 is 15 residues.

This clonotype came up a few times. This may arise from a read error, as a much more abundant clone is one base away. The gene calls are TRBV6-2 or TRBV6-3 and TRBJ1-2; D is possibly TRBD1 (6 bases). This CDR3 is built from 13 residues. Deletions cut 4 bases from V and 2 bases from J, with 8 bases between. Per germline, CDR1 MNHEY and CDR2 SVGEGT. DNA of the CDR3: TGTGCCAGCAGTTTCCAGGGGAACTATGGCTACACCTTC. It encodes CASSFQGNYGYTF.

The gene calls are TRBV27 and TRBJ2-7; possibly TRBD1 or TRBD2 for D (5 bases each). CDR1 is MNHEY and CDR2 is SMNVEV in the germline V gene (reference sequence). This CDR3 has 14 amino acids. The V gene lost 2 bases and the J gene lost 3 bases, with 11 bases spanning the gap. The CDR3 DNA follows: TGTGCCAGCAGTTTAGTGGGGGACGGCTACGAGCAGTACTTC. This encodes CASSLVGDGYEQYF.

In the case of this clonotype: A much larger clone sits a single nucleotide away, making a read error possible. The gene calls are TRBV4-3 and TRBJ1-1; D may be TRBD1 (6 bases). The CDR3 length is 16 residues. V lost 2 bases and J lost 5, with 18 bases in between. The germline V gene encodes CDR1 LGHNA and CDR2 YSLEER. CDR3: CASSQNRRGAITEAFF. The CDR3 DNA sequence: TGCGCCAGCAGCCAAAATAGGAGGGGGGCAATAACTGAAGCTTTCTTT.

The chain uses TRBV7-6 and TRBJ1-2; D not certain. Between the trimmed V and J ends, which lost 1 base and 4 bases, there was a span of 13 bases. CDR1 and CDR2 (germline): SGHVS, FNYEAQ. The CDR3 totals 15 residues. The CDR3 here is CASSLEVSLAYGYTF. CDR3 nucleotides: TGTGCCAGCAGCTTAGAAGTTTCTCTAGCCTATGGCTACACCTTC.

This clonotype was observed many times. This chain connects TRBV20-1 to TRBJ1-5, with D possibly matching TRBD1 (5 bases). The CDR3 has 17 residues. Germline assignment: CDR1 DFQATT and CDR2 SNEGSKA (reference sequence). V was clipped by 0 bases and J by 3 bases, with 18 bases between them. CDR3 in amino acids: CSARDNRGSIHNQPQHF. CDR3 nucleotide sequence: TGCAGTGCTAGAGATAACCGGGGGTCAATTCACAATCAGCCCCAGCATTTT.

The rearrangement uses TRBV6-2 or TRBV6-3 and TRBJ2-1; maybe TRBD1 (6 bases). There are 16 residues in the CDR3. The V end was cut by 4 bases, the J end by 0 bases, with 13 bases between. In germline, CDR1 is MNHEY, CDR2 SVGEGT. CDR3: CASSSWTVSSYNEQFF. The CDR3, as DNA: TGTGCCAGCAGTTCCTGGACAGTAAGCTCCTACAATGAGCAGTTCTTC.

This clonotype was observed many times. The chain couples TRBV28 to TRBJ1-5; tentative D call: TRBD1 (5 bases). V lost 2 bases, J lost 0 bases, and 11 bases lay in between. The CDR3 spans 16 residues. CDR1 is MDHEN, CDR2 SYDVKM, per germline. The CDR3 DNA sequence: TGTGCCAGCAGTTTAATAGGACATTATAGCAATCAGCCCCAGCATTTT. Translation gives CASSLIGHYSNQPQHF.

This chain joins TRBV19 and TRBJ1-1, with 9 bases aligning to TRBD1. V shed 3 bases, J shed 3 bases, and the junction held 8 bases outside the gene matches. Germline loops: CDR1 LNHDA, CDR2 SQIVND (reference sequence). The CDR3 consists of 16 residues. The CDR3 DNA follows: TGTGCCAGTAGTATCGGACAGGGGAGCGGGGACACTGAAGCTTTCTTT. Encoded protein: CASSIGQGSGDTEAFF.

This clonotype showed up just once. This may arise from a read error, as a much more abundant clone is one base away. This chain links TRBV7-9 with TRBJ2-3; TRBD1 aligns across 7 bases. Germline V CDR1 and CDR2: SEHNR, FQNEAQ (reference sequence). The CDR3 extends over 15 amino acids. CDR3: CASGLSGTVTDTQYF. CDR3 DNA: TGTGCCAGCGGCTTATCGGGGACAGTCACAGATACGCAGTATTTT.

As for this clonotype: The CDR3 carries no conserved terminal phenylalanine or tryptophan, so it likely arises from a read error. V usage is TRBV2 and J usage is TRBJ2-3, with D perhaps assigned TRBD1 or TRBD2 (5 bases each). This CDR3 contains 14 residues. The ends were cut back, 10 bases at V and 4 bases at J, with 18 bases in the middle. Germline values: CDR1 SNHLY, CDR2 FYNNEI. For the CDR3, the DNA is TGTGCCAACACGGGGCAGGTTTCCCCAGATACGCAGTATTCT. Its translation is CANTGQVSPDTQYS.

The gene calls are TRBV6-1 and TRBJ2-1; D is unclear. Germline lookup yields CDR1 MNHNS and CDR2 SASEGT. This CDR3 is 12 amino acids long. Trimming took off 1 base at V and 6 bases at J, with 4 bases between the two ends. CDR3 nucleotide sequence: TGTGCCAGCAGTGAAGTTAGCAATGAGCAGTTCTTC. It yields the protein CASSEVSNEQFF.

Turning to this clonotype: A much larger clone sits a single nucleotide away, making a read error possible. CDR3 in DNA: TGCGCCAACAGCATAGGACAGGGGGCGAAGACTGAAGCTTTCTTT. This codes for CANSIGQGAKTEAFF. This chain connects TRBV4-1 to TRBJ1-1, with 11 bases aligning to TRBD1. Looked up from germline, CDR1 is MGHRA and CDR2 is YSYEKL. The CDR3 is 15 residues long.

This clonotype was detected many times. This rearrangement joins TRBV7-2 to TRBJ1-1; D gene uncertain. V lost 4 bases to trimming and J lost 8 bases, with 14 bases between them. Germline V lookup: CDR1 SGHTA, CDR2 FQGNSA. This CDR3 has 13 residues. In DNA, the CDR3 is TGTGCCAGCAGCTCGGATATTAACAGAGAAGCTTTCTTT. It translates to CASSSDINREAFF.

This clonotype was observed at least ten times. The J gene is TRBJ2-5, the V gene TRBV7-9; no clear D. This CDR3 has 15 amino acids. The V gene's germline CDR1 is SEHNR and CDR2 FQNEAQ (reference sequence). V was shortened by 6 bases and J by 5 bases, with 19 bases between the two germline ends. CDR3 sequence: CASSPGYGLGETQYF. The CDR3 region has the DNA TGTGCCAGCAGTCCAGGTTACGGTCTGGGGGAGACCCAGTACTTC.

This clonotype came up once. One end of the junction does not line up with germline, which may come from a read error. This chain links TRBV27 with TRBJ1-6; D is ambiguous. Germline assignment: CDR1 MNHEY and CDR2 SMNVEV (reference sequence). The CDR3 is made up of 15 amino acids. In DNA form, the CDR3 reads TGTGCCAGCAGATCTTTAAGCTCCTATAATTCACCCCCCCACTTT. Its translation: CASRSLSSYNSPPHF.

The rearrangement links TRBV4-1 to TRBJ1-4; D call uncertain. The CDR3 runs to 16 residues. Trimming pared 1 base from V and 0 bases from J, leaving 9 bases between. The germline gives CDR1 MGHRA, CDR2 YSYEKL. The CDR3 region is CASSQGFTATNEKLFF. The CDR3 DNA sequence: TGCGCCAGCAGCCAAGGGTTCACGGCAACTAATGAAAAACTGTTTTTT.

This clonotype was recorded many times. The genes are TRBV20-1 and TRBJ2-3; D uncertain. The CDR3 spans 15 residues. Germline CDR1 and CDR2: DFQATT and SNEGSKA (reference sequence). Trimming left V 5 bases short and J 2 bases short, with 17 bases between. The CDR3 coding sequence is TGCAGTGCTCACCCCCCTTACTCGCCCACAGATACGCAGTATTTT. This gives the protein CSAHPPYSPTDTQYF.

This chain uses TRBV12-3 or TRBV12-4 with TRBJ2-3; D not certain. With 8 bases removed from V and 6 bases from J, the gap between germline ends came to 18 bases. The CDR3 consists of 14 residues. The CDR3 nucleotides are TGTGCCAGCGGGTCGGACGGCCTTCAGGATACGCAGTATTTT. It translates to CASGSDGLQDTQYF.

This chain links TRBV4-1 with TRBJ1-2; no clear D gene. This CDR3 is 15 amino acids long. V was trimmed by 1 base and J by 4 bases, leaving 13 bases between them. Germline assignment: CDR1 MGHRA and CDR2 YSYEKL. The CDR3 DNA is TGCGCCAGCAGCCAAGGGGCGGACGCCGCCTATGGCTACACCTTC. Amino acids: CASSQGADAAYGYTF.

A few counts support this clonotype. The CDR3, as DNA: TGTGCCACCAGGGGACTAAAATACAGGGAAGAGACCCAGTACTTC. Its translation: CATRGLKYREETQYF. This chain links TRBV24-1 with TRBJ2-5, with D perhaps TRBD2 (7 bases). Germline loops: CDR1 KGHDR, CDR2 SFDVKD. Trimming removed 7 bases at V and 3 bases at J, with 17 bases between. The CDR3 spans 15 residues.

This clonotype was counted ten times or more. The J gene is TRBJ1-5, the V gene TRBV2; no firm D call. The germline V gene has CDR1 SNHLY and CDR2 FYNNEI. This CDR3 spans 16 amino acids. The V end lost 3 bases, the J end lost 0 bases, and 12 bases lay between the germline ends. CDR3 sequence (DNA): TGTGCCAGCAGTGAGGGGTGGGATTATAGCAATCAGCCCCAGCATTTT. Its protein product is CASSEGWDYSNQPQHF.

On this clonotype: This may stem from a read error, because a much larger clone lies one nucleotide away. This chain connects TRBV7-9 to TRBJ2-3; D is perhaps TRBD1 (5 bases). Looked up from germline, CDR1 is SEHNR and CDR2 is FQNEAQ (reference sequence). The CDR3 runs to 14 residues. V was trimmed by 6 bases and J by 4 bases, leaving 14 bases between them. CDR3 in DNA: TGTGCCAGCAGTTATGACAGAGGCGCAGATACGCAGTATTTT. Its protein product is CASSYDRGADTQYF.

Many counts were recorded for this clonotype. The chain combines TRBV7-8 with TRBJ2-1, with a possible D match to TRBD2 (5 bases). V was clipped by 1 base and J by 9 bases, with 10 bases between them. Germline assignment: CDR1 SGHVS and CDR2 FQNEAQ. There are 13 residues in the CDR3. The CDR3 region has the DNA TGTGCCAGCAGCTTAGGGCTAGCAGTTGAGCAGTTCTTC. As protein: CASSLGLAVEQFF.